This entry lists 14 T cell receptor beta chains sequenced from one sample in a study of Ad26.COV2.S vaccination and SARS-CoV-2 variants. As for treatment: 15 to 20 received Ad26.COV2.S at low or high dose, single or two shots; several received placebo; per-sample allocation not given. Repertoires come from day 63 after the first vaccine or placebo injection. Method: immunoSEQ multiplex PCR; TCRdb's copy keeps in-frame clones and lacks some. The table lists hundreds of thousands of clones, 80% to 90% of them singletons, with 2.5% to 3% in the top ten. The material was peripheral blood, obtained in a trial of Ad26.COV2.S vaccine versus placebo. The receptors were sampled from a person aged 18-60 years who received the Ad26.COV2.S COVID-19 vaccine or a placebo.

The J gene is TRBJ2-5, the V gene TRBV18, with 10 bases identical to TRBD2. This CDR3 region has 15 residues. The germline CDR1 and CDR2 sequences are KGHSH and LQKENI. The ends lost 1 base at V and 1 base at J; junction bases unmatched: 0. CDR3 in DNA: TGTGCCAGCTCACCACGACTAGCGGGCCAAGAGACCCAGTACTTC. Its protein is CASSPRLAGQETQYF.

The J gene is TRBJ2-1, the V gene TRBV7-8; D is undetermined. V gave up 5 bases and J gave up 0 bases, with 8 bases separating them. The CDR3 is 14 residues long. CDR1 and CDR2 from the germline V gene are SGHVS and FQNEAQ. The CDR3 is CASSPKDSYNEQFF. The CDR3 nucleotides are TGTGCCAGCAGCCCCAAGGACTCCTACAATGAGCAGTTCTTC.

The chain carries TRBV13 and TRBJ1-1; D unresolved. The CDR3 runs to 16 residues. Per the germline V gene, CDR1 is PRHDT and CDR2 is FYEKMQ (reference sequence). The V and J ends lost 5 bases and 5 bases respectively, with 21 bases between them. CDR3 sequence reads: CASSPPWGGPGTEAFF. The DNA of the CDR3 is TGTGCCAGCAGCCCTCCCTGGGGAGGTCCGGGGACTGAAGCTTTCTTT.

The chain uses TRBV20-1 and TRBJ2-3; D possibly corresponds to TRBD2 (5 bases). CDR1 and CDR2 (germline): DFQATT, SNEGSKA (reference sequence). This CDR3 region has 11 residues. The V end was cut by 5 bases, the J end by 6 bases, with 9 bases between. Here the CDR3 DNA reads TGCAGTGCTCGCGGACTGGATACGCAGTATTTT. Translated: CSARGLDTQYF.

The V and J genes are TRBV7-2 and TRBJ2-5; no clear D. The CDR3 has 15 amino acids. CDR1 SGHTA and CDR2 FQGNSA come from the germline V gene. The ends were cut back, 1 base at V and 9 bases at J, with 18 bases in the middle. The CDR3 loop reads CASSLVGRTVAAQYF. The CDR3 DNA follows: TGTGCCAGCAGCTTAGTTGGGCGCACGGTGGCGGCCCAGTACTTC. Full variable domain (rest looked up from reference TRBV7-2 and TRBJ2-5): GAGVSQSPSNKVTEKGKDVELRCDPISGHTALYWYRQSLGQGLEFLIYFQGNSAPDKSGLPSDRFSAERTGGSVSTLTIQRTQQEDSAVYLCASSLVGRTVAAQYFGPGTRLLVL.

This chain links TRBV4-3 with TRBJ1-6, with 10 bases that match TRBD1. The J segment lost 7 bases and the V segment lost 3 bases, leaving 3 bases of the junction unmatched. The CDR3 is 15 residues long. The germline V gene encodes CDR1 LGHNA and CDR2 YSLEER. CDR3 bases: TGCGCCAGCAGCCAGGGGACAGGGGTGAATTCACCCCTCCACTTT. Translated: CASSQGTGVNSPLHF.

J is TRBJ2-2 and V is TRBV5-4; perhaps D is TRBD1 or TRBD2 (5 bases each). This CDR3 is 16 amino acids long. The germline CDR1 and CDR2 sequences are SGHNT and YYREEE (reference sequence). V dropped 3 bases and J dropped 9 bases, with 21 bases sitting between them. This chain's CDR3 is CASSSSGRSAFRELFF. The DNA of the CDR3 is TGTGCCAGCAGCTCCTCGGGACGATCGGCTTTCCGGGAGCTGTTTTTT.

The chain is built from TRBV28 and TRBJ1-1; a possible D gene is TRBD1 (6 bases). The V end was cut by 5 bases, the J end by 4 bases, with 14 bases between. Germline V gene lookup returns CDR1 MDHEN and CDR2 SYDVKM. The CDR3 covers 14 residues. The CDR3 is CASSPGQGPTEAFF. The CDR3, as DNA: TGTGCCAGCAGTCCGGGACAAGGGCCCACTGAAGCTTTCTTT.

V and J are TRBV29-1 and TRBJ1-1, with a weak D call TRBD1 (6 bases). The V end lost 7 bases, the J end lost 2 bases, and 14 bases lay between the germline ends. The CDR3 has 13 amino acids. The germline gives CDR1 SQVTM, CDR2 ANQGSEA. The CDR3 reads CSGTAGVNTEAFF. The CDR3 bases are TGCAGCGGTACAGCAGGGGTTAACACTGAAGCTTTCTTT.

The table lists this clone with a count of one. The chain employs TRBV18 and TRBJ1-4; TRBD1 matches at 8 bases. The germline V gene has CDR1 KGHSH and CDR2 LQKENI. V lost 6 bases and J lost 0; bases outside the gene matches: 6. The CDR3 contains 16 residues. This CDR3 reads CASSSRQGPTNEKLFF. In nucleotides, the CDR3 is TGTGCCAGCTCGTCCAGACAGGGGCCAACTAATGAAAAACTGTTTTTT.

The chain couples TRBV7-2 to TRBJ2-2, with 8 bases matching TRBD2. V gave up 5 bases and J gave up 7 bases; unmatched junction bases: 9. The CDR3 has 15 amino acids. In germline, CDR1 is SGHTA, CDR2 FQGNSA. The CDR3 spells CASSPPGGGGGELFF. The CDR3 DNA is TGTGCCAGCAGCCCCCCCGGGGGGGGAGGCGGGGAGCTGTTTTTT.

This CDR3 is CASSQDYRAENTIYF. CDR3 sequence (DNA): TGTGCCAGCAGCCAAGACTACAGGGCGGAAAACACCATATATTTT. This chain links TRBV4-2 with TRBJ1-3; perhaps TRBD1 as D (6 bases). CDR3 length: 15 residues. The germline gives CDR1 LGHNA, CDR2 YNFKEQ. With 0 bases removed from V and 6 bases from J, the gap between germline ends came to 12 bases.

About this clone: Other DNA sequences in this specimen translate into the identical CDR3. This rearrangement joins TRBV27 to TRBJ2-7; 9 positions agree with TRBD2. From germline, CDR1 is MNHEY and CDR2 SMNVEV (reference sequence). With V trimmed by 4 bases and J by 0 bases, 4 bases remained unmatched. The CDR3 is 15 amino acids. The CDR3 region has the DNA TGTGCCAGCAGTTCTAGCGGGGCCTTCTCCTACGAGCAGTACGTC. Protein product: CASSSSGAFSYEQYV.

V gene TRBV7-9 combines with J gene TRBJ2-5; D call uncertain. The CDR3 loop spans 17 amino acids. With 1 base removed from V and 2 bases from J, the gap between germline ends came to 17 bases. In germline, CDR1 is SEHNR, CDR2 FQNEAQ (reference sequence). Here the CDR3 reads CASSLGVLGTTQETQYF. The CDR3 bases are TGTGCCAGCAGCTTAGGAGTACTGGGAACAACTCAAGAGACCCAGTACTTC.